Each of the 3 T cell receptor beta chains below was sequenced from the same sample in a study of radiotherapy plus CTLA-4 blockade in lung cancer. Assay: immunoSEQ multiplex PCR; the TCRdb copy retains only in-frame clones and omits some. The sample has some 50,000 clones, approximately 84% seen once. The sample in question was peripheral blood, obtained from a patient treated with radiotherapy plus ipilimumab. Source of these receptors: a human donor with non-small cell lung cancer whose response to radiotherapy plus ipilimumab could not be evaluated.

V is TRBV29-1 and J is TRBJ1-1, with TRBD1 identical over 7 bases. Trimming at V came to 3 bases and at J to 5 bases, leaving 3 bases not matched to a gene. The CDR3 has 12 residues. The germline V gene has CDR1 SQVTM and CDR2 ANQGSEA. The DNA for the CDR3 is TGCAGCGTTGACAGGGGGGAAACTGAAGCTTTCTTT. It is translated as CSVDRGETEAFF.

The V and J genes are TRBV18 and TRBJ1-5; D may be TRBD1 (6 bases). Trimming left V 1 base short and J 4 bases short, with 11 bases between. Germline-derived CDR1 and CDR2 are KGHSH and LQKENI. The CDR3 loop spans 15 amino acids. The CDR3 here is CASSPRGQINQPQHF. The CDR3 DNA reads TGTGCCAGCTCACCACGAGGACAGATTAATCAGCCCCAGCATTTT.

The chain combines TRBV5-6 with TRBJ2-7, with D possibly TRBD1 on 5 matching bases. CDR3 length equals 13 residues. Germline V gene lookup returns CDR1 SGHDT and CDR2 YYEEEE. Trimming pared 2 bases from V and 1 base from J, leaving 7 bases between. Written as DNA, the CDR3 is TGTGCCAGCAGCTTAAGGACATCCTACGAGCAGTACTTC. It specifies CASSLRTSYEQYF.